This entry describes one T cell receptor (beta chain). This clone's antigen is unknown. No much larger clonotype is one base removed from it; base qualities were not supplied. V is trimmed back by 0 bases and J by 5 bases, and the junction contains 7 bases that no gene match accounts for. Per the germline V gene (reference sequence), LGHDT is the CDR1 and YNNKEL is the CDR2. The CDR3 contains 16 residues, cysteine and phenylalanine counted. Only the CDR3 portion is preserved as DNA: 48 bases, with reading frame beginning at the first base. One collaborating source in Seattle enrolled patients while the patients were actively infected and followed the patients over time throughout the course of disease. The collaborating institutions used their own protocols to collect whole blood in K2EDTA tubes. For TCRbeta analysis, collaborators shipped samples as frozen whole blood, isolated PBMCs, or DNA extracted from either of those sample types.

This sample stems from a study of blood T cell repertoires in COVID-19 (dated by TCRdb to 2020 to 2021). Regarding the research as a whole: Collaborator samples came from the United States, Italy and Spain and covered acute and convalescent phases of COVID-19. The material from the prospective study consisted of cDNA or gDNA derived from T cells, B-cell-depleted T cells, or PBMCs. The dataset comprised deeply sampled blood TCRbeta repertoires from subjects exposed to, actively infected with, or recovered from COVID-19. The repertoires were released in a freely available public database meant as a resource for research on the immune response to SARS-CoV-2. The samples were drawn from two sources: the first 160 participants of the ongoing ImmuneRACE study, and some 1,300 subjects contributed by 6 global collaborators. Nearly every sample came with metadata listing a de-identified subject ID, COVID-19 status, age in years and sex. Where available, HLA class I and class II types were taken from metadata supplied by the sample provider and were not determined by assay-based typing.

Here is what the overall study found, with its caveats: How much clinical and demographic metadata was included differed by source and by participant, and the metadata was provided uncurated.

TCRbeta CDR3 regions were amplified from genomic DNA by means of the immunoSEQ Assay, a bias-controlled multiplex PCR. Per the authors' processing: Nucleated cell counts per sample were estimated from amplification of reference gene primers within the assay. To quantify the absolute abundance of each unique TCRbeta CDR3 rearrangement, sequence reads were collapsed and filtered. Productive Simpson clonality was computed per sample as the square root of Simpson's diversity index over productive rearrangements. Here the immuneACCESS table is served through TCRdb, limited to in-frame sequences with V and J called. Missing clones are a known gap in these copies; in checked studies unresolved V genes cover under half, and the rest lacks a known reason. The V and J calls and clone size come from that table; D and trimming were worked out from the DNA. The sample includes around 260,000 clones, with about 85% observed a single time. The ten most abundant clones make up roughly 0.94% of the sample.

Specimen: peripheral blood. The sequence derives from a human donor with COVID-19, enrolled during active disease. The donor label of this sample is uncertain. The rearranged segments are TRBV3-1 (or the pseudogene TRBV3-2) and TRBJ2-7; 10 bases in the junction line up with TRBD1. The DNA sequence is given as TGTGCCAGCAGCCAAGATCCCCGACAGGGGGCAGACGAGCAGTACTTC. Its protein is CASSQDPRQGADEQYF.